A single sample gave rise to the 20 T cell receptor beta chains below, sequenced in a study of T cells after yellow fever vaccination. From the 5' RACE reads, TCRdb called clonotypes with MiXCR, one entry per CDR3 protein. The sample contains hundreds of thousands of distinct CDR3 sequences, 15% to 20% of which appear only once. The source material was PBMCs, sampled before the yellow fever booster vaccination. Receptors originate from a man between 18 and 29 years old who received the YFV17D yellow fever vaccine.

CDR3 loop: CASSPGTGVVETQYF. CDR3 DNA: TGTGCCAGCAGCCCCGGGACAGGGGTTGTGGAGACCCAGTACTTC. The V call is TRBV5-5, the J call TRBJ2-5; 10 nucleotides line up with TRBD1. The CDR3 spans 15 residues. Germline V gene lookup returns CDR1 SGHKS and CDR2 YYEKEE (reference sequence). With V trimmed by 4 bases and J by 5 bases, 8 bases remained unmatched.

This chain connects TRBV3-1 to TRBJ2-7; 8 positions match TRBD1. The CDR3 consists of 14 residues. Germline V lookup: CDR1 LGHDT, CDR2 YNNKEL (reference sequence). Trimming cost V 3 bases and J 3 bases; bases outside gene matches: 4. CDR3 coding DNA: TGTGCCAGCAGCCAGGGTACAGGGGGCTACGAGCAGTACGTC. This codes for CASSQGTGGYEQYV.

At least ten counts were recorded for this clonotype. CDR3 in amino acids: CASSPPDTQYF. The CDR3, as DNA: TGTGCCAGCAGCCCCCCCGATACGCAGTATTTT. The chain has TRBV7-9 and TRBJ2-3, with D unclear. The CDR3 length is 11 residues. Trimming removed 5 bases at V and 6 bases at J, with 6 bases between. Germline values: CDR1 SEHNR, CDR2 FQNEAQ (reference sequence). The full variable domain, with the rest looked up from reference TRBV7-9 and TRBJ2-3, is DTGVSQNPRHKITKRGQNVTFRCDPISEHNRLYWYRQTLGQGPEFLTYFQNEAQLEKSRLLSDRFSAERPKGSFSTLEIQRTEQGDSAMYLCASSPPDTQYFGPGTRLTVL.

This clonotype has ten or more counts. The V and J genes are TRBV24-1 and TRBJ1-6; TRBD1 is a possible D gene (6 bases). The V end was cut by 12 bases, the J end by 7 bases, with 15 bases between. Germline CDR1 KGHDR, CDR2 SFDVKD. This CDR3 has 13 residues. The DNA for the CDR3 is TGTGCCGTCATACAGGGTGGAAATTCACCCCTCCACTTT. Protein: CAVIQGGNSPLHF.

The V call is TRBV10-1, the J call TRBJ2-5; TRBD1 matches 8 bases. The germline gives CDR1 WNHNN, CDR2 SYGVQD (reference sequence). V was pared by 3 bases and J by 7 bases, with 4 bases of the junction left unmatched. CDR3 length: 13 amino acids. CDR3 residues: CASSDGTGMTQYF. CDR3 nucleotides: TGCGCCAGCAGTGATGGGACAGGAATGACCCAGTACTTC.

This clonotype was counted ten times or more. The gene calls are TRBV29-1 and TRBJ1-5, with D unresolved. Trimming took off 2 bases at V and 0 bases at J, with 5 bases between the two ends. This CDR3 spans 13 amino acids. The germline V gene has CDR1 SQVTM and CDR2 ANQGSEA. Here the CDR3 DNA reads TGCAGCGTTGAATTCGATAGCAATCAGCCCCAGCATTTT. The encoded protein is CSVEFDSNQPQHF.

The CDR3: CASSQEGDPTDTQYF. In DNA, the CDR3 is TGCGCCAGCAGCCAAGAGGGGGACCCCACAGATACGCAGTATTTT. This rearrangement joins TRBV4-3 to TRBJ2-3; either TRBD1 or TRBD2 may supply D (5 bases each). CDR3 length: 15 residues. Germline V gives CDR1 LGHNA, CDR2 YSLEER. Trimming shortened V by 0 bases and J by 2 bases, and 9 bases separated the two germline ends.

The chain has TRBV4-1 and TRBJ1-1; D is unclear. CDR1 and CDR2 (germline): MGHRA, YSYEKL. V lost 6 bases and J lost 2, with 13 bases in between. This CDR3 is 14 amino acids long. The CDR3 region has the DNA TGCGCCAGCAGGTCCTGGAAGACAAACACTGAAGCTTTCTTT. Amino acid sequence: CASRSWKTNTEAFF.

This chain connects TRBV7-3 to TRBJ1-1; a possible D gene is TRBD1 (5 bases). Germline V gene lookup returns CDR1 SGHTA and CDR2 FQGTGA. This CDR3 contains 12 residues. Trimming removed 4 bases at V and 5 bases at J, with 8 bases between. The CDR3 DNA follows: TGTGCCAGCAGCTCCCAGGGAACTGAAGCTTTCTTT. Amino acid sequence: CASSSQGTEAFF.

This clonotype was seen a handful of times. V is TRBV5-4 and J is TRBJ1-1; 9 bases are shared with TRBD1. With 4 bases clipped from V and 5 bases from J, the junction kept 6 bases outside the gene matches. The CDR3 totals 14 residues. Germline assignment: CDR1 SGHNT and CDR2 YYREEE (reference sequence). The CDR3, as DNA: TGTGCCAGCAGCAAGGGACAGGGTGGGACTGAAGCTTTCTTT. Translation: CASSKGQGGTEAFF. Looking up the rest from reference TRBV5-4 and TRBJ1-1 gives the full variable domain: ETGVTQSPTHLIKTRGQQVTLRCSSQSGHNTVSWYQQALGQGPQFIFQYYREEENGRGNFPPRFSGLQFPNYSSELNVNALELDDSALYLCASSKGQGGTEAFFGQGTRLTVV.

CDR3 DNA: TGCGCCAGCAGCCAAGTTGGGGGGGCCCCAGATACGCAGTATTTT. The encoded protein is CASSQVGGAPDTQYF. V is TRBV4-3 and J is TRBJ2-3, with D possibly matching TRBD2 (7 bases). The CDR3 consists of 15 residues. Per the germline V gene, CDR1 is LGHNA and CDR2 is YSLEER. Trimming removed 1 base at V and 4 bases at J, with 12 bases between.

This clonotype was seen a handful of times. V is TRBV24-1 and J is TRBJ2-1; D is unresolved. CDR1 and CDR2 from the germline V gene are KGHDR and SFDVKD. V gave up 4 bases and J gave up 6 bases, with 6 bases separating them. This CDR3 contains 12 residues. The CDR3 is CATSDNSNEQFF. The CDR3 coding sequence is TGTGCCACCAGTGACAACAGCAATGAGCAGTTCTTC.

This clonotype occurred a few times. This chain uses TRBV5-1 with TRBJ2-3, with 7 bases fitting TRBD1. The germline gives CDR1 SGHRS, CDR2 YFSETQ. The CDR3 loop spans 16 amino acids. The V segment lost 4 bases and the J segment 2 bases; nucleotides outside the gene matches: 10. CDR3 DNA: TGCGCCAGCAGCCCATGGGACAGCGACAACACAGATACGCAGTATTTT. Amino acids: CASSPWDSDNTDTQYF.

In this sample, this clonotype turned up a few times. V and J are TRBV10-3 and TRBJ2-2; no reliable D call. Germline lookup yields CDR1 ENHRY and CDR2 SYGVKD. Trimming removed 11 bases at V and 3 bases at J, with 13 bases between. The CDR3 contains 13 residues. The CDR3 region is CALLRRDTGELFF. CDR3 coding DNA: TGTGCCTTACTCCGGAGAGACACCGGGGAGCTGTTTTTT.

This clonotype occurred a few times. CDR3 loop: CASSRDSREAFF. Written as DNA, the CDR3 is TGCGCCAGCAGCCGGGACAGCAGGGAAGCTTTCTTT. The chain carries TRBV5-1 and TRBJ1-1, with 7 bases matching TRBD1. Trimming took 4 bases from V and 8 from J; bases not matched to a gene: 5. CDR3 size: 12 residues. Germline CDR1 SGHRS, CDR2 YFSETQ.

V and J are TRBV7-2 and TRBJ2-1; D uncertain. V gave up 2 bases and J gave up 6 bases, with 11 bases separating them. This CDR3 is built from 14 residues. Germline V gene lookup returns CDR1 SGHTA and CDR2 FQGNSA. The CDR3 DNA reads TGTGCCAGCAGCTTATACTCTCCCACCAATGAGCAGTTCTTC. The encoded protein is CASSLYSPTNEQFF.

This clonotype was picked up a small number of times. The V call is TRBV11-1, the J call TRBJ2-4; D is unresolved. This CDR3 contains 14 residues. The germline V gene has CDR1 SGHAT and CDR2 FQDESV (reference sequence). Trimming took off 2 bases at V and 2 bases at J, with 7 bases between the two ends. This CDR3 is CASSLSGTKNIQYF. DNA for the CDR3: TGTGCCAGCAGCTTATCCGGCACCAAAAACATTCAGTACTTC. Looking up the rest from reference TRBV11-1 and TRBJ2-4 gives the full variable domain: EAEVAQSPRYKITEKSQAVAFWCDPISGHATLYWYRQILGQGPELLVQFQDESVVDDSQLPKDRFSAERLKGVDSTLKIQPAELGDSAMYLCASSLSGTKNIQYFGAGTRLSVL.

At least ten counts were recorded for this clonotype. The V and J genes are TRBV7-2 and TRBJ2-7, with 8 bases fitting TRBD2. CDR3 length: 15 residues. Trimming at V came to 1 base and at J to 2 bases, leaving 4 bases not matched to a gene. From germline, CDR1 is SGHTA and CDR2 FQGNSA. The DNA for the CDR3 is TGTGCCAGCAGCTTAGGAGTCGGGGGGGCCTACGAGCAGTACTTC. This codes for CASSLGVGGAYEQYF.

This clonotype has just a few counts. J is TRBJ1-2 and V is TRBV30; TRBD1 might be the D (6 bases). CDR1 and CDR2 (germline): GTSNPN, SVGIG (reference sequence). The CDR3 has 14 residues. V lost 1 base to trimming and J lost 5 bases, with 14 bases between them. CDR3: CAWSGGARPYGYTF. CDR3 nucleotide sequence: TGTGCCTGGAGTGGGGGGGCTAGGCCTTATGGCTACACCTTC.

The sample holds a few counts of this clonotype. The J gene is TRBJ1-2, the V gene TRBV24-1; 9 bases agree with TRBD1. The trim removed 2 bases at V and 3 bases at J, leaving 0 bases unmatched. This CDR3 is built from 14 residues. Germline CDR1 and CDR2: KGHDR and SFDVKD. The CDR3 protein is CATSDWTGDYGYTF. CDR3 bases: TGTGCCACCAGTGATTGGACAGGGGACTATGGCTACACCTTC.